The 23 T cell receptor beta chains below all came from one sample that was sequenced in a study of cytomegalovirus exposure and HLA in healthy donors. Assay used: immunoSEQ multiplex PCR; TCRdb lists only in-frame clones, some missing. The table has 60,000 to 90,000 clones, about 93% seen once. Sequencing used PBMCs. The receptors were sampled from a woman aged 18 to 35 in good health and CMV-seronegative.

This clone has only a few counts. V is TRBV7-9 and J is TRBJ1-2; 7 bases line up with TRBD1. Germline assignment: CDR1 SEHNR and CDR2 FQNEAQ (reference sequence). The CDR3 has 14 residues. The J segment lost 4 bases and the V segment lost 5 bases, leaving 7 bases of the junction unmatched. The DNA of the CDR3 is TGTGCCAGCAGCACAACAGGGGTCTTCTATGGCTACACCTTC. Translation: CASSTTGVFYGYTF.

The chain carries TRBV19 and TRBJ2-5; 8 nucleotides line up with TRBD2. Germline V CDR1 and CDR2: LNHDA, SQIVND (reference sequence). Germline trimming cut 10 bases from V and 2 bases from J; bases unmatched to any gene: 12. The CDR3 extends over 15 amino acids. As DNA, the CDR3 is TGTGCCACCGCTCGGGGGGGCGGGGCTCAAGAGACCCAGTACTTC. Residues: CATARGGGAQETQYF.

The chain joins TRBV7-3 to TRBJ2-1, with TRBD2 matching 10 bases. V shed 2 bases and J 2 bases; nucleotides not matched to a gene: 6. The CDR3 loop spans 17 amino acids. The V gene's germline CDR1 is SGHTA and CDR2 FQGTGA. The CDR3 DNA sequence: TGTGCCAGCAGCTTAGGAGCTAGCGGGGGCCCCTACAATGAGCAGTTCTTC. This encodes CASSLGASGGPYNEQFF.

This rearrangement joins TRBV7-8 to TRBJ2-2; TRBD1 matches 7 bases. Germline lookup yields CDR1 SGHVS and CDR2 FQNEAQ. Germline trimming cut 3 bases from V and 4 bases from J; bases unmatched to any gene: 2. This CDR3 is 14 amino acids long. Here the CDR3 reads CASSLDRFTGELFF. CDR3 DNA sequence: TGTGCCAGCAGCTTGGACAGGTTCACCGGGGAGCTGTTTTTT.

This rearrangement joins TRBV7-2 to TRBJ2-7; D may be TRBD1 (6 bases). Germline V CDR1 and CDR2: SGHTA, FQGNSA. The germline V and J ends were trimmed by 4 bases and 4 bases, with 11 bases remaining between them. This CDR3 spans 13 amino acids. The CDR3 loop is CASSYGTTYEQYF. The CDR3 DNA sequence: TGTGCCAGCAGCTATGGGACAACTTACGAGCAGTACTTC.

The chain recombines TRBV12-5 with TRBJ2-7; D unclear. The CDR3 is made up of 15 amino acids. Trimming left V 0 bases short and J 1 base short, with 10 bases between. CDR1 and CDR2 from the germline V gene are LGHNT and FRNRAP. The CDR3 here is CASGLVTLPSYEQYF. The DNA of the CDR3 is TGTGCTAGTGGTTTGGTAACCCTACCTTCCTACGAGCAGTACTTC.

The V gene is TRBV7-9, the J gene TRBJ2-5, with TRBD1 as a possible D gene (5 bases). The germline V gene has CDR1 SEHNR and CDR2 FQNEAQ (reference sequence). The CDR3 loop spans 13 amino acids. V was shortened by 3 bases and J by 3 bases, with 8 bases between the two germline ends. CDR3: CASSFTGKETQYF. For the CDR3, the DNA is TGTGCCAGCAGCTTTACAGGAAAAGAGACCCAGTACTTC.

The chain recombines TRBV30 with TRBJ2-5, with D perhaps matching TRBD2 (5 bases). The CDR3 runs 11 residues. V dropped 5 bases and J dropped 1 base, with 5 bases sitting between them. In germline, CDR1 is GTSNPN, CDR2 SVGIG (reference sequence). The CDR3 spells CAWRGQETQYF. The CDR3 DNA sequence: TGTGCCTGGCGGGGCCAAGAGACCCAGTACTTC.

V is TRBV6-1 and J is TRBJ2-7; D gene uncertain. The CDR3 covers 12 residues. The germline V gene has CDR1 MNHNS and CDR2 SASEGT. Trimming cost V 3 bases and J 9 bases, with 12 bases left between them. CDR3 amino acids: CASSDNFVGQYF. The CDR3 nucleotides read TGTGCCAGCAGTGATAATTTCGTCGGGCAGTACTTC.

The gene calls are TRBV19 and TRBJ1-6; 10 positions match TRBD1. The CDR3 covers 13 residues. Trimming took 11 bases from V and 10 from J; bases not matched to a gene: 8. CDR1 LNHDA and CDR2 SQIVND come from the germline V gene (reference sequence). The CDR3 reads CAARQGAGSPLHF. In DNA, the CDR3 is TGTGCCGCAAGACAGGGGGCAGGGTCACCCCTCCACTTT. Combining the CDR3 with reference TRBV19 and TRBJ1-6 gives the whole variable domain DGGITQSPKYLFRKEGQNVTLSCEQNLNHDAMYWYRQDPGQGLRLIYYSQIVNDFQKGDIAEGYSVSREKKESFPLTVTSAQKNPTAFYLCAARQGAGSPLHFGNGTRLTVT.

Here the CDR3 DNA reads TGTGCCAGCAGCGCCGACAGGGGGACTGAAGCTTTCTTT. Its protein is CASSADRGTEAFF. The chain couples TRBV9 to TRBJ1-1; 9 bases align to TRBD1. Germline V gene data show CDR1 as SGDLS and CDR2 as YYNGEE. The V segment lost 3 bases and the J segment 5 bases; nucleotides outside the gene matches: 2. This CDR3 region has 13 residues.

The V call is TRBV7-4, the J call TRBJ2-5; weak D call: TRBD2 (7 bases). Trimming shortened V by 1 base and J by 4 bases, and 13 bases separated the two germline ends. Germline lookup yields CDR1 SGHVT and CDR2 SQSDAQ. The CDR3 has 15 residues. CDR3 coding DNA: TGTGCCAGCAGCTTAGGACGGGGGGCCGTAGAGACCCAGTACTTC. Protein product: CASSLGRGAVETQYF.

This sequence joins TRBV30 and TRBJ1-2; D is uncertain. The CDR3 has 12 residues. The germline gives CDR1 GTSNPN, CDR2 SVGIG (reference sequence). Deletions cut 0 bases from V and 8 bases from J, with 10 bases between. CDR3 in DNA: TGTGCCTGGAGTGTACTAGGGAAAGGCTACACCTTC. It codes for CAWSVLGKGYTF.

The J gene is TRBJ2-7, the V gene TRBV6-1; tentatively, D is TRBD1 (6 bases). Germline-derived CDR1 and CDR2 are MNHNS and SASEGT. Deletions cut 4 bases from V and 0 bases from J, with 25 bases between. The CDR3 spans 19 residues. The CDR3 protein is CASSASMSRWTANSYEQYF. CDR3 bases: TGTGCCAGCAGTGCGTCGATGAGTCGGTGGACAGCGAACTCCTACGAGCAGTACTTC.

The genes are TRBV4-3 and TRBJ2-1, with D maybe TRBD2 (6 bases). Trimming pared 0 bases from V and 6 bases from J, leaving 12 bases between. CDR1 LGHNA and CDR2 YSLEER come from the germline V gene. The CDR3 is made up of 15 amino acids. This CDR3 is CASSQEFGGGNEQFF. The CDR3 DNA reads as TGCGCCAGCAGCCAAGAATTTGGGGGAGGCAATGAGCAGTTCTTC.

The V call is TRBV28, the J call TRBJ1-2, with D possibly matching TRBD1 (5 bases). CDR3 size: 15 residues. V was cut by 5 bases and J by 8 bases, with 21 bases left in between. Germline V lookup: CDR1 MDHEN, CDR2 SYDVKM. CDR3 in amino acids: CASSPRQLLYAGYTF. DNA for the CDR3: TGTGCCAGCAGTCCTCGACAGCTCCTCTATGCAGGCTACACCTTC.

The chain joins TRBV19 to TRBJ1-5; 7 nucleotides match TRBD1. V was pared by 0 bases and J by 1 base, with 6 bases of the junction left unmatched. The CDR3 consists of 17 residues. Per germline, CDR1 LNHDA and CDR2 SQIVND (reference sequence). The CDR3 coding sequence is TGTGCCAGTAGTATAGATTGGAGGGGGCTGAGCAATCAGCCCCAGCATTTT. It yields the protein CASSIDWRGLSNQPQHF.

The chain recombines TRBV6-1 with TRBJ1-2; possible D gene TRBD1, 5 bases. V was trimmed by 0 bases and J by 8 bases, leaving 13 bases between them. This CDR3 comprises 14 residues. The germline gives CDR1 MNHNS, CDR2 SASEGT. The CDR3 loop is CASSEAPQGTGYTF. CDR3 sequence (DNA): TGTGCCAGCAGTGAAGCGCCCCAGGGTACCGGCTACACCTTC.

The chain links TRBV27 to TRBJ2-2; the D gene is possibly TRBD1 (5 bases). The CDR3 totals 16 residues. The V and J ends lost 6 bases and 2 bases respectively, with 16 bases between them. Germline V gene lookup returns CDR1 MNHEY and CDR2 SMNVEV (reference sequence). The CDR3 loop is CASRNRRSSNTGELFF. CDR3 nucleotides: TGTGCCAGCAGAAACAGGCGTTCCTCTAACACCGGGGAGCTGTTTTTT.

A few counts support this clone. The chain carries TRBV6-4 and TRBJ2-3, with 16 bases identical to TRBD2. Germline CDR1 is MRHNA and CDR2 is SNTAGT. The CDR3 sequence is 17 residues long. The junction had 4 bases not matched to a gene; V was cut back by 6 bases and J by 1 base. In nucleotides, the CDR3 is TGTGCCAGCAGCCCTGGGACTAGCGGGGGGGGCACAGATACGCAGTATTTT. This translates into CASSPGTSGGGTDTQYF.

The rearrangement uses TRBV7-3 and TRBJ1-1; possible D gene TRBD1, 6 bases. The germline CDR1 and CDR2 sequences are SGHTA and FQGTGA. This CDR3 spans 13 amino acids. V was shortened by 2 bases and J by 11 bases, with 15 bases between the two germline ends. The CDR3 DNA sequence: TGTGCCAGCAGCTTAGGTGGGGGGGCGGAGGCTTTCTTT. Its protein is CASSLGGGAEAFF.

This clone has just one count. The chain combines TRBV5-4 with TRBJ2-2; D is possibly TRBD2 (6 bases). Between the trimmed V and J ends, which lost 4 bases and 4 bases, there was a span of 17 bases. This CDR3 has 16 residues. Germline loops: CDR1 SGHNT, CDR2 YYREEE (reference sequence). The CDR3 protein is CASSPWRDVSTGELFF. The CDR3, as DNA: TGTGCCAGCAGCCCTTGGCGGGATGTCAGCACCGGGGAGCTGTTTTTT.

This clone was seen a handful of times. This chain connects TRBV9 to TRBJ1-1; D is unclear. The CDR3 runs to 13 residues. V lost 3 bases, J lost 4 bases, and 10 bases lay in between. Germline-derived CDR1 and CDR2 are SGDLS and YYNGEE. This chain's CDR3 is CASSATFGTEAFF. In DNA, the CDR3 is TGTGCCAGCAGCGCAACATTTGGCACTGAAGCTTTCTTT.